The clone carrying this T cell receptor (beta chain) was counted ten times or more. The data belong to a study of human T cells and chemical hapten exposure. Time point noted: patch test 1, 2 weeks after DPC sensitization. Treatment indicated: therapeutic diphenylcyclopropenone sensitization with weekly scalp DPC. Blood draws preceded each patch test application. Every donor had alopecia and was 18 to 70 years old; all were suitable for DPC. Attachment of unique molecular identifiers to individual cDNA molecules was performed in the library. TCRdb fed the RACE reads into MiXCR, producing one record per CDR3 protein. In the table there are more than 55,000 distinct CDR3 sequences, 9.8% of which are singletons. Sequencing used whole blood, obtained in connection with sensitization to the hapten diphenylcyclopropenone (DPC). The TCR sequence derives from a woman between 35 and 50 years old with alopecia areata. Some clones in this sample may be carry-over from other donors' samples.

CDR3 amino acids: CASSWTDPNGPQHF. For the CDR3, the DNA is TGTGCCAGCAGTTGGACAGACCCTAATGGGCCCCAGCATTTT. The rearrangement links TRBV2 to TRBJ1-5; tentative D call: TRBD1 (6 bases). Germline V lookup: CDR1 SNHLY, CDR2 FYNNEI. This CDR3 has 14 amino acids. The V and J ends lost 5 bases and 9 bases respectively, with 17 bases between them.